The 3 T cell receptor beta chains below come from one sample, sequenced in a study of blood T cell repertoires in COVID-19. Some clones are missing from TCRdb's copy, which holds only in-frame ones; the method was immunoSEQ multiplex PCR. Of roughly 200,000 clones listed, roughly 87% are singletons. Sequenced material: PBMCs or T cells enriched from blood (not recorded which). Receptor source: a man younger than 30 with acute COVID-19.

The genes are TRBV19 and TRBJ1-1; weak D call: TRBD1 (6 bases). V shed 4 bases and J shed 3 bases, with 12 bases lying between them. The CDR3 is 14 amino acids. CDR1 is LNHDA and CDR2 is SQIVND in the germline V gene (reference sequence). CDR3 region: CASSTDSQDTEAFF. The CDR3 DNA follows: TGTGCCAGTAGTACGGACAGTCAAGACACTGAAGCTTTCTTT.

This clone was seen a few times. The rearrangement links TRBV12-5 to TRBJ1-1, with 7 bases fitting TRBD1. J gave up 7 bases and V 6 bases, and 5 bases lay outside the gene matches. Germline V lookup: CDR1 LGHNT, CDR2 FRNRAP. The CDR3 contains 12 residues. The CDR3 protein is CASGRGQSEAFF. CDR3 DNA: TGTGCTAGTGGCCGGGGACAGAGTGAAGCTTTCTTT.

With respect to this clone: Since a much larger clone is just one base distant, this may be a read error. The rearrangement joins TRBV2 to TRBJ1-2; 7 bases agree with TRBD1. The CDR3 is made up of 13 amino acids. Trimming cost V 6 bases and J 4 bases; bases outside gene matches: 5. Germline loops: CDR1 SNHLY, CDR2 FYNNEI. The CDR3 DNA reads TGTGCCAGCAGCGGGGACAGCATCTATGGCTACACCTTC. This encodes CASSGDSIYGYTF.